The following is a T cell receptor (beta chain) sequence with its context. These data are taken from a study of blood T cell repertoires in COVID-19. Germline V gene lookup returns CDR1 SNHLY and CDR2 FYNNEI. Trimming cost V 6 bases and J 5 bases, with 19 bases left between them. This CDR3 contains 15 residues. Profiling relied on immunoSEQ multiplex PCR, and the TCRdb table lists in-frame clones only, not all of them. The data contain over 400,000 clones, about 88% of them singletons. The V gene is TRBV2, the J gene TRBJ1-2; TRBD1 is a possible D gene (6 bases). Sequencing was done on a sample of peripheral blood. The TCR sequence derives from a woman between 50 and 59 years old with COVID-19, enrolled during active disease. The CDR3 sequence is CASRSLGQTLYGYTF. In DNA, the CDR3 is TGTGCCAGCAGGTCTCTCGGACAGACCCTTTATGGCTACACCTTC.